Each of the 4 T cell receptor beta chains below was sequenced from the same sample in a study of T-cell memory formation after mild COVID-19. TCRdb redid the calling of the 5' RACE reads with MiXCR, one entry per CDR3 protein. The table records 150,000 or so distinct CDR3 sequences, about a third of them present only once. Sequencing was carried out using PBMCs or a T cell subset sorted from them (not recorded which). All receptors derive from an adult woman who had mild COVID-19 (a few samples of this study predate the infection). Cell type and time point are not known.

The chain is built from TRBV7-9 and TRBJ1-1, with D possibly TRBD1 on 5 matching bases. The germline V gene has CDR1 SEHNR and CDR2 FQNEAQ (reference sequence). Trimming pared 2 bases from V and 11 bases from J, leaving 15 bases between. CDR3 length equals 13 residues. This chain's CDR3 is CASSLLGRELAFF. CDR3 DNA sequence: TGTGCCAGCAGCTTATTGGGGCGCGAATTGGCTTTCTTT.

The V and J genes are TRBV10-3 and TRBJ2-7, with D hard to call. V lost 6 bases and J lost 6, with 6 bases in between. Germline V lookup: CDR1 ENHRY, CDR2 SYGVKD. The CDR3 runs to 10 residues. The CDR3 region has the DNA TGTGCCATCAGGGAGCGCGAGCAGTACTTC. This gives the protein CAIREREQYF.

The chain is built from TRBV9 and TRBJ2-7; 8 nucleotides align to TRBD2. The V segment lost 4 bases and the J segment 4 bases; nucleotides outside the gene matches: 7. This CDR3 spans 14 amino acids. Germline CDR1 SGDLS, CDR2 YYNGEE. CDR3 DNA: TGTGCCAGCAGCAAAGGGACTAGTGCGTACGAGCAGTACTTC. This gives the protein CASSKGTSAYEQYF.

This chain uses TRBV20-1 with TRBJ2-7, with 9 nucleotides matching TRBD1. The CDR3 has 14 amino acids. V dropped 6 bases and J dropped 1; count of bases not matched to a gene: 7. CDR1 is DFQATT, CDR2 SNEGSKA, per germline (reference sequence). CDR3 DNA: TGCAGTGCCTTGGGACAGGGTAAATCCTACGAGCAGTACTTC. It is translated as CSALGQGKSYEQYF.